The next 9 T cell receptor beta chains were all read from a single sample in a study of T cells in Graves' hyperthyroidism and ophthalmopathy. The investigators amplified TCR beta CDR3 regions from RNA transcripts. First-round RT-PCR targeting the TCR CDR3 was performed with the HTBI primer set. From the multiplex PCR reads, TCRdb called clonotypes with MiXCR, one entry per CDR3 protein. The data contain a few hundred thousand distinct CDR3 sequences, approximately 15% of them seen just once; the ten biggest clones take up around a third. The specimen sequenced was blood. The source of these receptors is a woman aged 30 to 39 with Graves' hyperthyroidism.

The sample holds many counts of this clonotype. The V call is TRBV28, the J call TRBJ2-2; D perhaps matches TRBD2 (5 bases). Trimming pared 2 bases from V and 5 bases from J, leaving 15 bases between. The CDR3 is made up of 16 amino acids. Germline CDR1 is MDHEN and CDR2 is SYDVKM. CDR3 sequence reads: CASSLKAAGSTGELFF. The CDR3 DNA reads as TGTGCCAGCAGTTTAAAGGCCGCGGGTTCTACCGGGGAGCTGTTTTTT.

This sequence joins TRBV5-4 and TRBJ2-1, with TRBD2 matching 10 bases. This CDR3 has 17 residues. Germline CDR1 and CDR2: SGHNT and YYREEE (reference sequence). The V gene end was trimmed by 3 bases and the J gene end by 0 bases; junction bases not matched to a gene: 6. The CDR3, as DNA: TGTGCCAGCAGCTCCAGCGGGAGGGGGGCCTCCTACAATGAGCAGTTCTTC. Residues: CASSSSGRGASYNEQFF.

This clonotype has just a few counts. CDR3 loop: CASRSGQSATEAFF. CDR3 nucleotide sequence: TGTGCCAGTCGATCCGGACAATCAGCCACTGAAGCTTTCTTT. The chain has TRBV9 and TRBJ1-1; possibly TRBD1 for D (5 bases). The length of the CDR3 is 14 residues. V was shortened by 8 bases and J by 4 bases, with 18 bases between the two germline ends. Germline V CDR1 and CDR2: SGDLS, YYNGEE.

This clonotype was recorded many times. The CDR3 DNA is TGCAGTGCTAGAGATCCTGCGGGAGGGATGGATACGCAGTATTTT. Its translation is CSARDPAGGMDTQYF. This chain links TRBV20-1 with TRBJ2-3, with 9 bases identical to TRBD2. Looked up from germline, CDR1 is DFQATT and CDR2 is SNEGSKA (reference sequence). The V and J ends lost 0 bases and 6 bases, in that order; junction bases with no gene match: 7. The CDR3 sequence is 15 residues long.

At least ten counts were recorded for this clonotype. This rearrangement joins TRBV5-1 to TRBJ2-1, with TRBD2 as a possible D gene (5 bases). V was trimmed by 0 bases and J by 9 bases, leaving 10 bases between them. The CDR3 covers 13 residues. CDR1 SGHRS and CDR2 YFSETQ come from the germline V gene. The DNA of the CDR3 is TGCGCCAGCAGCTTGGCGGACTCCTCTGAGCAGTTCTTC. It specifies CASSLADSSEQFF.

V gene TRBV3-1 combines with J gene TRBJ2-3, with a weak D call TRBD2 (6 bases). The CDR3 has 14 residues. Germline CDR1 LGHDT, CDR2 YNNKEL (reference sequence). Trimming stripped 5 bases from V and 1 base from J, with 10 bases between. This chain's CDR3 is CASSRLVGTDTQYF. CDR3 nucleotide sequence: TGTGCCAGCAGCAGACTAGTCGGCACAGATACGCAGTATTTT.

In this sample, this clonotype turned up many times. The chain uses TRBV6-1 and TRBJ2-7, with 7 bases matching TRBD2. The CDR3 totals 16 residues. V shed 7 bases, J shed 2 bases, and the junction held 14 bases outside the gene matches. The germline V gene has CDR1 MNHNS and CDR2 SASEGT. Here the CDR3 reads CASTLNAGVPPYEQYF. The CDR3 region has the DNA TGTGCCAGCACATTAAACGCGGGAGTTCCCCCCTACGAGCAGTACTTC.

The chain uses TRBV24-1 and TRBJ2-2; the match to TRBD2 covers 7 bases. The CDR3 loop spans 16 amino acids. V dropped 0 bases and J dropped 3; count of bases not matched to a gene: 3. CDR1 and CDR2 (germline): KGHDR, SFDVKD. This CDR3 reads CATSDLRGGDTGELFF. For the CDR3, the DNA is TGTGCCACCAGTGATTTGCGGGGAGGGGACACCGGGGAGCTGTTTTTT.

This clonotype was detected ten times or more. The chain joins TRBV28 to TRBJ2-1, with no clear D. The CDR3 covers 14 residues. Germline CDR1 and CDR2: MDHEN and SYDVKM. Deletions cut 3 bases from V and 10 bases from J, with 16 bases between. Here the CDR3 DNA reads TGTGCCAGCAGTTTTGTCAGCGCTAAAAGGGAGCAGTTCTTC. It encodes CASSFVSAKREQFF.